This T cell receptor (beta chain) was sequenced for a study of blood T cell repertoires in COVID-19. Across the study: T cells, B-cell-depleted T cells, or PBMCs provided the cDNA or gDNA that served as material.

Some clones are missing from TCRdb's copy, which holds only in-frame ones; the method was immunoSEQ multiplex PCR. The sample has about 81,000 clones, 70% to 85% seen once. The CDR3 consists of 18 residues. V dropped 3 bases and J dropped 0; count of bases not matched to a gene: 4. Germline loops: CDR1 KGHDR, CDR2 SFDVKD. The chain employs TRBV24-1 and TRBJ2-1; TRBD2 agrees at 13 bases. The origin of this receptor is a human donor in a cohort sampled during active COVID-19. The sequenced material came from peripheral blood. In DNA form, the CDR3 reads TGTGCCACCAGTGATCCGGGACTAGCGGGGAGCTCCTACAATGAGCAGTTCTTC. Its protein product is CATSDPGLAGSSYNEQFF.